This TCR beta chain was retrieved from a study of OX40 agonist ivuxolimab in advanced cancers. Findings and caveats of the study: There was clonal expansion of CD4+ and CD8+ blood T cells by week 6 at 0.1 to 3.0 mg/kg.

CDR1 is SGHKS and CDR2 is YYEKEE in the germline V gene (reference sequence). The length of the CDR3 is 14 residues. Trimming removed 4 bases from V and 4 bases from J, with 13 bases in between. A note on this clone: Its specificity is unknown.

The repertoire was sequenced with immunoSEQ multiplex PCR; TCRdb's copy has only in-frame clones and lacks some. The sample lists some 60,000 clones, around 93% occurring once. The chain employs TRBV5-5 and TRBJ2-3, with D perhaps TRBD1 (6 bases). The sequence was collected from an adult with an advanced solid tumor such as melanoma, head and neck, liver or kidney cancer. Sequencing used CD4+ or CD8+ T cells sorted from blood, obtained in a trial of the OX40 agonist ivuxolimab. In DNA, the CDR3 is TGTGCCAGCAGCACCCAACAGGGCCCAGATACGCAGTATTTT. This translates into CASSTQQGPDTQYF.